By share, the clone carrying this TCR beta chain counts as medium-sized. The antigen remains undetermined. The data originate from a study of spatial heterogeneity in lung cancer. For the study at large: Available PBMC from follow-up, collected a median of around two years after resection, underwent sequencing.

TCRdb independently ran MiXCR on the 5' RACE reads; one entry per CDR3 protein. The sample lists under 30,000 distinct CDR3 sequences; approximately 5.4% were seen once. CDR1 and CDR2 (germline): SQVTM, ANQGSEA. Trimming took off 4 bases at V and 0 bases at J, with 9 bases between the two ends. CDR3 size: 13 residues. Study-wide points: The appearance of ubiquitous expanded tumor TCRs in blood was greater at resection than follow-up.

The time point was: blood at routine non-recurrence follow-up after resection. From tumor, nontumor lung or frozen PBMC, whole RNA was taken unsorted for sequencing. The input for sequencing was PBMCs, taken at follow-up. The rearrangement uses TRBV29-1 and TRBJ1-1, with D unclear. The clonotype was recovered from a male donor with early-stage non-small cell lung cancer. CDR3 DNA: TGCAGCGTTGCTCGTATTCTGAACACTGAAGCTTTCTTT. Its translation: CSVARILNTEAFF.